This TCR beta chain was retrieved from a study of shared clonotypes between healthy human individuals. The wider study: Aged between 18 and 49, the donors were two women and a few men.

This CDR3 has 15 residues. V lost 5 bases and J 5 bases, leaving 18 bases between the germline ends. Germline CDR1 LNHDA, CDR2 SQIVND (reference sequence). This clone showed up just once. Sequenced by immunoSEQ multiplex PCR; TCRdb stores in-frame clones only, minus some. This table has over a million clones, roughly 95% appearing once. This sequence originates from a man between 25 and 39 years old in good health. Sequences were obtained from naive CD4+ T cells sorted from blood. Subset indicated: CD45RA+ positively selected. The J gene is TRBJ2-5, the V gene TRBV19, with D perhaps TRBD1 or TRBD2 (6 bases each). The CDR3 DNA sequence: TGTGCCAGTAGTGGCGGTAGGGGGGCGCGGGAGACCCAGTACTTC. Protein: CASSGGRGARETQYF. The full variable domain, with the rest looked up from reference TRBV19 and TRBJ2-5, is DGGITQSPKYLFRKEGQNVTLSCEQNLNHDAMYWYRQDPGQGLRLIYYSQIVNDFQKGDIAEGYSVSREKKESFPLTVTSAQKNPTAFYLCASSGGRGARETQYFGPGTRLLVL.